This T cell receptor beta chain appears in the sequencing data of a study of blood T cell repertoires in COVID-19. The table came from immunoSEQ multiplex PCR; TCRdb's copy has only in-frame clones and leaves some out. This sample has fewer than 500,000 clones, with approximately 90% found just once. The germline V gene encodes CDR1 SGDLS and CDR2 YYNGEE. V lost 3 bases, J lost 5 bases, and 7 bases stayed unmatched. CDR3 length: 15 residues. The TCR comes from a woman under 30 with acute COVID-19. Sequenced input: PBMCs or T cells enriched from blood (not recorded which). V and J are TRBV9 and TRBJ1-1; 10 positions agree with TRBD1. The CDR3 loop reads CASSETGQGSTEAFF. CDR3 DNA: TGTGCCAGCAGCGAGACGGGACAGGGGTCGACTGAAGCTTTCTTT.